The clone carrying this T cell receptor beta chain was recorded a few times. Antigen unknown. This sample is drawn from a study of blood T cells in healthy people across ages. Donation came from healthy Caucasian individuals in Russia who were aged 6 to 90. Samples each yielded at least 5.5 micrograms of total RNA. Germline CDR1 is KGHDR and CDR2 is SFDVKD. V gave up 6 bases and J gave up 5 bases, with 18 bases separating them. The CDR3 totals 15 residues. The study's findings and limits: A strong correlation was found between TCR beta diversity and the percentage of naive T cells.

PCR was performed a second time for roughly 7 to 12 cycles using a sample-barcoded 5' primer and a J-beta primer mix. TCRdb analysed the 5' RACE reads with MiXCR anew, one entry per CDR3 protein. The table includes fewer than 950,000 distinct CDR3 sequences, 40% to 65% detected once. The rearrangement links TRBV24-1 to TRBJ2-5; weak D call: TRBD2 (5 bases). This clonotype was obtained from a man older than 75 in good health. Sequenced: blood. The CDR3 nucleotides are TGTGCCACCAGTTCAAAGTCGGGGTCGCTCGAGACCCAGTACTTC. This sequence encodes CATSSKSGSLETQYF.